This is a list of T cell receptor beta chains from one sample in a study of cytomegalovirus exposure and HLA in healthy donors. Sequenced by immunoSEQ multiplex PCR; TCRdb stores in-frame clones only, minus some. The data hold roughly 84,000 clones, with over 70% observed a single time. Sequenced sample: PBMCs. The receptors were gathered from a male donor in good health and CMV-seropositive. The CDR3 runs from the conserved cysteine through the conserved F or W. The order of the fields is CDR3 protein, CDR3 DNA, V gene, CDR3 length, clone size, J gene, D gene. D genes are given only for firm matches. Expanded clones get a size class; other rows say once, few or many, or leave the size out.

CASSLEAFF TGTGCCAGCAGCCTGGAGGCTTTCTTT TRBV7-2 9 - TRBJ1-1 -
CASSQDRQGYSLKSEAFF TGCGCCAGCAGCCAAGATAGACAGGGTTATTCCCTAAAAAGTGAAGCTTTCTTT TRBV4-3 18 many TRBJ1-1 TRBD1
CASSEQGYGYTF TGTGCCAGCAGTGAACAGGGATATGGCTACACCTTC TRBV27 12 - TRBJ1-2 -
CASRGDRVAEQVSQYF TGTGCCAGCAGGGGAGACAGGGTAGCCGAGCAAGTGTCCCAGTACTTC TRBV5-6 16 - TRBJ2-5 TRBD1
CASRGQGPYTF TGTGCCAGCAGGGGACAGGGGCCCTACACCTTC TRBV11-2 11 - TRBJ1-2 TRBD1
CASSPGASQPQHF TGTGCCAGCAGCCCCGGTGCGAGTCAGCCCCAGCATTTT TRBV7-9 13 once TRBJ1-5 -
CASSSRPRGYGYTF TGTGCCAGCAGTTCCCGACCTCGGGGCTATGGCTACACCTTC TRBV28 14 - TRBJ1-2 -
CASSLGGLNEQFF TGTGCTAGCAGCTTAGGCGGGCTAAATGAGCAGTTCTTC TRBV7-7 13 - TRBJ2-1 -
CASSLSGGYEQYF TGTGCCAGCAGCTTATCAGGGGGCTACGAGCAGTACTTC TRBV6-4 13 - TRBJ2-7 TRBD1
CASSLVPGQGYYEQYF TGTGCCAGCAGCTTAGTACCGGGACAGGGGTACTACGAGCAGTACTTC TRBV7-2 16 - TRBJ2-7 TRBD1
CASTGTPILANYGYTF TGTGCCAGCACCGGGACACCGATCTTAGCTAACTATGGCTACACCTTC TRBV2 16 once TRBJ1-2 -
CASRNRVYNEQFF TGTGCCAGCAGAAACAGGGTCTACAATGAGCAGTTCTTC TRBV6-5 13 - TRBJ2-1 -
CASSDGTSGSSGANVLTF TGTGCCAGCAGTGATGGGACTAGCGGGAGCTCTGGGGCCAACGTCCTGACTTTC TRBV25-1 18 - TRBJ2-6 TRBD2
CASRKTGLGAEAFF TGTGCCAGCAGGAAAACAGGGTTAGGAGCTGAAGCTTTCTTT TRBV6-5 14 few TRBJ1-1 -
CAMSRGTGSEQFF TGTGCCATGAGTCGTGGGACAGGGAGTGAGCAGTTCTTC TRBV2 13 - TRBJ2-1 TRBD1
CASSVSSFAGSNEQYF TGTGCCAGCAGCGTATCCTCCTTCGCAGGCTCCAACGAGCAGTACTTC TRBV9 16 - TRBJ2-7 -
CASSVGLAGALSTDTQYF TGTGCCAGTAGTGTGGGGCTAGCGGGAGCCCTAAGCACAGATACGCAGTATTTT TRBV19 18 - TRBJ2-3 TRBD2
CASRWGGRQQETQYF TGTGCCAGCAGGTGGGGAGGAAGGCAACAAGAGACCCAGTACTTC TRBV28 15 - TRBJ2-5 -
CASSRTGADSPLHF TGTGCCAGTAGCCGGACAGGAGCGGATTCACCCCTCCACTTT TRBV19 14 - TRBJ1-6 TRBD1
CASSVVDNNNSPLHF TGTGCCAGCAGCGTAGTCGATAACAATAATTCACCCCTCCACTTT TRBV9 15 - TRBJ1-6 -
CASSGDRGYEQYF TGTGCCAGCTCCGGGGACAGGGGCTACGAGCAGTACTTC TRBV5-4 13 - TRBJ2-7 TRBD1
CASSSTQGSTEAFF TGTGCCAGCAGTTCAACACAGGGTAGCACTGAAGCCTTCTTT TRBV6-6 14 - TRBJ1-1 -
CARSPSFTAGAHNEQFF TGTGCCAGAAGCCCTTCCTTCACTGCGGGAGCTCATAATGAGCAGTTCTTC TRBV5-3 17 - TRBJ2-1 TRBD2
CASPPGGVLPYEQYF TGCGCCAGTCCCCCCGGGGGAGTTCTCCCCTACGAGCAGTACTTC TRBV23-1 15 - TRBJ2-7 -
CASSLGGGSYNEQFF TGTGCCAGCAGCTTAGGAGGGGGCTCCTACAATGAGCAGTTCTTC TRBV7-6 15 few TRBJ2-1 -
CASSDLRTGGREETQYF TGTGCCAGCAGTGACTTGCGGACAGGGGGTCGGGAAGAGACCCAGTACTTC TRBV6-4 17 - TRBJ2-5 TRBD1
CASSSSGGSSYEQYF TGTGCCAGCAGCTCTAGCGGGGGTAGCTCCTACGAGCAGTACTTC TRBV7-2 15 once TRBJ2-7 TRBD2
CASSLDYPGEQFF TGTGCCAGCAGTTTAGACTACCCGGGTGAGCAGTTCTTC TRBV27 13 - TRBJ2-1 -
CASSDSRGSNQPQHF TGTGCCAGCAGTGACTCTCGGGGGAGCAATCAGCCCCAGCATTTT TRBV6-4 15 - TRBJ1-5 -
CASSTNNNQPQHF TGTGCCAGTAGTACTAATAACAATCAGCCCCAGCATTTT TRBV19 13 few TRBJ1-5 -
CASSTQERDSPLHF TGTGCCAGTAGTACGCAGGAGCGGGATTCACCCCTCCACTTT TRBV19 14 - TRBJ1-6 -
CASSRGQGTTDTQYF TGTGCCAGCAGCCGGGGACAGGGGACCACAGATACGCAGTATTTT TRBV7-2 15 - TRBJ2-3 TRBD1
CASRQGAVYGYTF TGTGCCAGTAGACAGGGGGCCGTCTATGGCTACACCTTC TRBV19 13 - TRBJ1-2 TRBD1
CASSFSRWGTSSEGPSSYEQYF TGTGCCAGCAGTTTCTCACGTTGGGGAACATCTAGCGAGGGACCCTCATCCTACGAGCAGTACTTC TRBV28 22 - TRBJ2-7 -
CASSLSRKQGAKNIQYF TGTGCCAGCAGCTTAAGTAGGAAACAGGGAGCCAAAAACATTCAGTACTTC TRBV11-3 17 - TRBJ2-4 -
CASSLGQGEPQHF TGTGCCAGCAGCTTGGGACAGGGGGAACCCCAGCATTTT TRBV5-6 13 - TRBJ1-5 TRBD1
CASSQVSGFGELFF TGCGCCAGCAGCCAAGTATCGGGGTTCGGGGAGCTGTTTTTT TRBV4-1 14 - TRBJ2-2 -
CASSLSGGRPFF TGTGCCAGCAGCCTTAGCGGGGGAAGACCGTTCTTC TRBV11-2 12 - TRBJ2-1 TRBD2
CASSQGERGGRDEQFF TGCGCCAGCAGCCAAGGGGAGCGGGGGGGCAGGGATGAGCAGTTCTTC TRBV4-3 16 once TRBJ2-1 TRBD2
CASSELGGPYGYTF TGTGCCAGCAGTGAACTGGGGGGGCCCTATGGCTACACCTTC TRBV6-1 14 - TRBJ1-2 -
CASSETRSSNQPQHF TGTGCCAGCAGTGAAACGAGGTCTAGCAATCAGCCCCAGCATTTT TRBV2 15 - TRBJ1-5 -
CASSQETTGPYGYTF TGTGCCAGCAGCCAAGAAACGACAGGGCCCTATGGCTACACCTTC TRBV4-2 15 - TRBJ1-2 TRBD1
CATSGGQSDTQYF TGTGCCACATCGGGGGGGCAGTCAGATACGCAGTATTTT TRBV5-4 13 - TRBJ2-3 TRBD2
CASSSRDRVLGKDGYTF TGTGCCAGCAGTTCCCGGGACAGGGTCCTCGGGAAGGATGGCTACACCTTC TRBV7-6 17 - TRBJ1-2 TRBD1
CASSPPRQGMNTEAFF TGTGCCAGCTCACCCCCACGACAGGGGATGAACACTGAAGCTTTCTTT TRBV18 16 - TRBJ1-1 TRBD1
CASSEVRGTTYNEQFF TGTGCCAGCAGTGAAGTCCGCGGGACTACCTACAATGAGCAGTTCTTC TRBV2 16 - TRBJ2-1 TRBD2
CASRSFRQGTGANVLTF TGTGCCAGCAGGAGCTTCAGACAGGGAACTGGGGCCAACGTCCTGACTTTC TRBV28 17 - TRBJ2-6 TRBD1
CASSKEGGPRANVLTF TGTGCCAGCAGCAAAGAAGGGGGCCCCCGGGCCAACGTCCTGACTTTC TRBV21-1 16 - TRBJ2-6 -
CAVQGPANYEQYF TGTGCCGTTCAGGGTCCTGCCAACTACGAGCAGTACTTC TRBV10-3 13 - TRBJ2-7 -
CATGRAQGGETQYF TGTGCCACCGGAAGAGCGCAGGGAGGGGAGACCCAGTACTTC TRBV7-9 14 few TRBJ2-5 TRBD2
CASSLGGQMYEQYF TGTGCCAGCAGCTTAGGTGGCCAGATGTACGAGCAGTACTTC TRBV7-9 14 - TRBJ2-7 -
CASRTPGLAALNEQFF TGTGCCAGCAGAACCCCCGGACTAGCGGCTCTGAATGAGCAGTTCTTC TRBV7-9 16 - TRBJ2-1 TRBD2
CASSLGSGRAEQFF TGCGCCAGCAGCTTGGGTAGCGGGAGGGCTGAGCAGTTCTTC TRBV5-1 14 - TRBJ2-1 TRBD2
CASSLNGGITDTQYF TGTGCCAGCAGCTTAAACGGGGGAATCACAGATACGCAGTATTTT TRBV7-2 15 - TRBJ2-3 -
CASSGTEGETQYF TGTGCCAGCTCCGGGACAGAGGGGGAGACCCAGTACTTC TRBV9 13 - TRBJ2-5 TRBD1